A single sample is the source of the 4 T cell receptor beta chains below, sequenced in a study of blood T cell repertoires in COVID-19. The method was immunoSEQ multiplex PCR; TCRdb's version includes in-frame clones alone and lacks a portion of them. The repertoire holds more than 85,000 clones, around 84% seen once, with around 4.5% in the top ten. The sample taken for sequencing was peripheral blood. The source is a human donor in a cohort sampled during active COVID-19.

The chain uses TRBV9 and TRBJ2-3, with 10 bases matching TRBD2. This CDR3 comprises 16 residues. CDR1 and CDR2 (germline): SGDLS, YYNGEE. Unmatched junction bases numbered 8, after V lost 4 bases and J lost 3 bases. CDR3: CASSPQGSGGTDTQYF. The CDR3 DNA reads TGTGCCAGCAGCCCTCAGGGTAGCGGGGGGACAGATACGCAGTATTTT.

The chain joins TRBV9 to TRBJ2-1, with 13 bases lining up with TRBD2. The CDR3 is 18 residues long. Trimming took 2 bases from V and 3 from J; bases not matched to a gene: 8. Germline assignment: CDR1 SGDLS and CDR2 YYNGEE. CDR3 DNA sequence: TGTGCCAGCAGCGTGACTAGCGGGGGGACCAATCTCTACAATGAGCAGTTCTTC. This translates into CASSVTSGGTNLYNEQFF. Full variable domain (missing parts from reference TRBV9 and TRBJ2-1): DSGVTQTPKHLITATGQRVTLRCSPRSGDLSVYWYQQSLDQGLQFLIQYYNGEERAKGNILERFSAQQFPDLHSELNLSSLELGDSALYFCASSVTSGGTNLYNEQFFGPGTRLTVL.

The chain employs TRBV25-1 and TRBJ1-2, with TRBD1 matching over 10 bases. The CDR3 sequence is 17 residues long. Trimming cost V 1 base and J 0 bases; bases outside gene matches: 5. CDR1 and CDR2 from the germline V gene are MGHDK and SYGVNS. The CDR3 nucleotides are TGTGCCAGCAGTGAATGGGACAGGGGTCGGTCTAACTATGGCTACACCTTC. Amino acids: CASSEWDRGRSNYGYTF.

The rearrangement joins TRBV6-5 to TRBJ1-2; TRBD1 matches 8 bases. V shed 8 bases, J shed 3 bases, and the junction held 5 bases outside the gene matches. Germline V CDR1 and CDR2: MNHEY, SVGAGI. CDR3 length: 13 residues. The CDR3 DNA reads as TGTGCCAGCGTGGGACAGGATTACTATGGCTACACCTTC. This codes for CASVGQDYYGYTF.